The T cell receptor beta chain under discussion was sequenced for a study of coeliac disease (dated by TCRdb to about 2022). Broadly, across the study: Each coeliac patient was placed into one of three groups: newly diagnosed active disease, refractory coeliac disease type I, or disease controlled by a gluten-free diet. Samples from around 28 subjects were successfully TRB sequenced, and these included 20 to 25 paired samples of bulk unsorted intraepithelial and lamina propria cells. The full study included approximately 30 patients: around 22 with serologically confirmed coeliac disease and 8 controls with non-small intestinal disorders. The study was aimed at characterising TR repertoires of small intestinal T cells in active, refractory type I and gluten-free-diet-treated coeliac disease. High-resolution HLA typing was unavailable, so biased TRBV7-2 usage was queried as a proof of principle. Small intestinal lymphocyte fractions from coeliac and non-coeliac patients were analysed in the study using next-generation sequencing of rearranged TRB and TRG CDR3 regions.

Cells were frozen in aliquots of over 400,000 in DMSO/FBS in liquid nitrogen, and a single aliquot from each fraction was used for sequencing. Every one of the 30 patients in the study had endoscopy and a small intestinal biopsy. Once intraepithelial cells had been isolated, the leftover biopsy tissue was digested with collagenase to release lamina propria cells. Genomic DNA was extracted from frozen unsorted cell fractions with the Qiagen DNeasy blood extraction kit. Library preparation used the immunoSEQ multiplex PCR assay. The TR loci were subjected to amplification by multiplexed PCR, for which V gene segments served as targets of the forward primers and J gene segments as targets of the reverse primers. The amplified CDR3 regions were sequenced using the Illumina HiSeq System. Processing in the source paper ran as follows. To strip out PCR and sequencing errors and collapse the data into unique sequences, a nearest-neighbour algorithm merged closely related reads. Two measures summarised the repertoires: clonality, and T cell density, defined as TR molecules per amount of genomic DNA input. CDR3 amino acid sequences present in at least 80% of unsorted samples were defined as public TRs and were then tested for differential abundance between coeliac and control samples. Every lamina propria sample was searched for matches to a list of around 220 published gliadin-specific TRB sequences. Disease-group differences in clonality and density were tested with Kruskal-Wallis tests followed by Dunn post-tests. TCRdb took over this immuneACCESS table, retaining in-frame rearrangements with V and J assigned. Such tables are incomplete; in checked studies, under half of the missing clones stem from an unresolved V gene, and the remainder is unexplained. V and J calls and clone size come straight from that table; D and trimming were deduced from the DNA. This sample comprises fewer than 6,500 clones, around 62% of them detected only once. The top ten clonotypes cover about 9.3% of the sample.

About this clone: Its antigen remains unidentified. No base qualities exist here, and no much larger clone lies one base off it.

From V the trimming removes 2 bases and from J it removes 7 bases, while the gene matches leave 2 bases of the junction unaccounted for. For CDR1 and CDR2, the germline V gene (reference sequence) lists GTSNPN and SVGIG. The CDR3 sequence holds 13 residues, the cysteine and phenylalanine included. The entry retains the CDR3 DNA only, 39 bases that are in frame from base 1. Findings and caveats that apply to the study as a whole: The approach was considered by the authors to be unsuitable for unbiased detection of gliadin-specific T cells, as gliadin-specific T cells are scarce and rarely shared between patients. Compared with controls, active coeliac intraepithelial and lamina propria samples had TRB and TRG repertoires of lower clonality, which suggests that diverse T cells were recruited. Separating intraepithelial cells from lamina propria cells did not give high-purity fractions, so cross-contamination between the two compartments may have occurred. TRB repertoires were largely private; most amino acid sequences were unique to one sample, and V-gene usage did not differ significantly by disease group. Published gliadin-specific TRB sequences turned up in about 45% of the 18 coeliac lamina propria samples, compared with only 1 of 6 controls.

The rearranged chain carries TRBV30 and TRBJ1-6; 7 central bases correspond to TRBD1. Sequencing used lymphocytes from the gut lamina propria. In light of the paper, this sample's cell subset or site label describes: lamina propria cell (LPC) fraction of small intestinal biopsy. This clonotype originated in a man in his 70s with active celiac disease. The CDR3 amino acid sequence is: CAWSRDSNSPLHF. The base sequence is TGTGCCTGGAGTCGGGACAGCAATTCACCCCTCCACTTT.